This T cell receptor beta chain was captured in a study of Graves' ophthalmopathy and Graves' hyperthyroidism. V trimming: 7 bases; J trimming: 4 bases; junction bases outside the gene matches: 12. The CDR3 contains 16 residues. The germline gives CDR1 SQVTM, CDR2 ANQGSEA. RNA transcripts served as template for amplifying TCR beta CDR3 sequences. HTBI-primed RT-PCR formed the first round, and a multiplex PCR formed the second. TCRdb independently ran MiXCR on the multiplex PCR reads; one entry per CDR3 protein. The sample has about 590,000 distinct CDR3 sequences, about 35% seen once. The chain links TRBV29-1 to TRBJ2-2; 10 nucleotides align to TRBD1. Sequences were obtained from peripheral blood or thyroid tissue (not recorded which). This receptor was obtained from an adult man with Graves' hyperthyroidism. The chain's CDR3 is CSAIDLWDRGTGELFF. The CDR3 region has the DNA TGCAGCGCCATCGACCTTTGGGACAGGGGCACCGGGGAGCTGTTTTTT.